A selection of T cell receptor beta chains follows, all from one sample in a study of early T cells in non-severe SARS-CoV-2 infection. TCRdb reanalysed the 5' RACE reads using MiXCR and keeps one entry per CDR3 protein. This table holds approximately 64,000 distinct CDR3 sequences, about 4.9% found once. The sequenced material came from whole blood. These receptors were obtained from an adult who was a healthcare worker with PCR-confirmed SARS-CoV-2 infection or an uninfected control (not recorded which). Both conserved end residues are part of each CDR3. Each record gives: D gene, J gene, clone size, V gene, CDR3 DNA, CDR3 protein. D genes are given only for firm matches. Rows may omit the clone size; those that give it use once, few, many or a size class.

d_gene: .
j_gene: TRBJ2-7
abundance: few
v_gene: TRBV7-2
CDR3nt: TGTGCCAGCAGCTTGAGGGCTGAGGGGCAGTACTTC
CDR3aa: CASSLRAEGQYF

d_gene: .
j_gene: TRBJ2-5
abundance: many
v_gene: TRBV10-3
CDR3nt: TGTGCCATCAGTGAAGGTAGCGAGGAGACCCAGTACTTC
CDR3aa: CAISEGSEETQYF

d_gene: .
j_gene: TRBJ2-1
abundance: many
v_gene: TRBV7-2
CDR3nt: TGTGCCAGCAGCTTAGGAGGGGGGAAGCAGTTCTTC
CDR3aa: CASSLGGGKQFF

d_gene: .
j_gene: TRBJ1-5
abundance: few
v_gene: TRBV6-1
CDR3nt: TGTGCCAGCAGTGGATATGGAGGGCAGCCCCAGCATTTT
CDR3aa: CASSGYGGQPQHF

d_gene: TRBD1
j_gene: TRBJ1-1
abundance: many
v_gene: TRBV18
CDR3nt: TGTGCCAGCTCACCGACACAGGGGGCCATGAACACTGAAGCTTTCTTT
CDR3aa: CASSPTQGAMNTEAFF

d_gene: .
j_gene: TRBJ2-3
abundance: .
v_gene: TRBV20-1
CDR3nt: TGCAGTGCTAGAGGCGGGGGCCTGGGGACAGATACGCAGTATTTT
CDR3aa: CSARGGGLGTDTQYF

d_gene: .
j_gene: TRBJ2-7
abundance: many
v_gene: TRBV7-8
CDR3nt: TGTGCCAGCAGCCTCTCGGGGGCAGGGGAGCAGTACTTC
CDR3aa: CASSLSGAGEQYF

d_gene: .
j_gene: TRBJ2-1
abundance: .
v_gene: TRBV20-1
CDR3nt: TGCAGTGCTAGACCCCCAGCGCGACCTTCCTACAATGAGCAGTTCTTC
CDR3aa: CSARPPARPSYNEQFF

d_gene: TRBD1
j_gene: TRBJ2-2
abundance: many
v_gene: TRBV27
CDR3nt: TGTGCCAGCAGTAGAGGACAGGCGAACACCGGGGAGCTGTTTTTT
CDR3aa: CASSRGQANTGELFF

d_gene: .
j_gene: TRBJ1-1
abundance: many
v_gene: TRBV3-1
CDR3nt: TGTGCCAGCAGCCTCATCGAAGGTTCTGGAGCTTTCTTT
CDR3aa: CASSLIEGSGAFF

d_gene: TRBD1
j_gene: TRBJ1-1
abundance: many
v_gene: TRBV27
CDR3nt: TGTGCCAGCAGGGACAGGGACGCTGAAGCTTTCTTT
CDR3aa: CASRDRDAEAFF

d_gene: .
j_gene: TRBJ2-5
abundance: many
v_gene: TRBV19
CDR3nt: TGTGCCAGTTCATGGGGGCAGACCCAGTACTTC
CDR3aa: CASSWGQTQYF

d_gene: .
j_gene: TRBJ2-1
abundance: many
v_gene: TRBV11-2
CDR3nt: TGTGCCAGCAGCTTTGACCAATACAATGAGCAGTTCTTC
CDR3aa: CASSFDQYNEQFF

d_gene: .
j_gene: TRBJ2-6
abundance: few
v_gene: TRBV25-1
CDR3nt: TGTGCCAGCATAAGCGGTCCGGGAGGGGCCAACGTCCTGACTTTC
CDR3aa: CASISGPGGANVLTF

d_gene: TRBD1
j_gene: TRBJ2-5
abundance: many
v_gene: TRBV3-1
CDR3nt: TGTGCCAGCAGCCAAGTATTTGTGGGACAGCAAGACACCCAGTACTTC
CDR3aa: CASSQVFVGQQDTQYF

d_gene: .
j_gene: TRBJ1-5
abundance: many
v_gene: TRBV12-3/TRBV12-4
CDR3nt: TGTGCCAGCACCCTCCGCCGGGATCAGCCCCAGCATTTT
CDR3aa: CASTLRRDQPQHF

d_gene: .
j_gene: TRBJ2-3
abundance: many
v_gene: TRBV5-1
CDR3nt: TGCGCCAGCAGCGCCGACACAGGGTATGGCGTGGATACGCAGTATTTT
CDR3aa: CASSADTGYGVDTQYF

d_gene: TRBD1
j_gene: TRBJ1-1
abundance: .
v_gene: TRBV20-1
CDR3nt: TGCAGTGCTAGTCAGGGGGTGAACACTGAAGCTTTCTTT
CDR3aa: CSASQGVNTEAFF

d_gene: .
j_gene: TRBJ1-2
abundance: many
v_gene: TRBV20-1
CDR3nt: TGCAGTGCTCCGGACAGAAACTATGGCTACACCTTC
CDR3aa: CSAPDRNYGYTF

d_gene: TRBD2
j_gene: TRBJ2-2
abundance: .
v_gene: TRBV5-1
CDR3nt: TGCGCCAGCAATTTGCGGGGGGGCCGAGACGGGGAGCTGTTTTTT
CDR3aa: CASNLRGGRDGELFF

d_gene: .
j_gene: TRBJ2-7
abundance: many
v_gene: TRBV13
CDR3nt: TGTGCCAGCAGCTTAGAGTCGTCAGGGTGGGTCTACGAGCAGTACTTC
CDR3aa: CASSLESSGWVYEQYF

d_gene: .
j_gene: TRBJ2-7
abundance: many
v_gene: TRBV20-1
CDR3nt: TGCAGTGCTAGAGTCCTGGGCACCCAAAGGGGGCAGTACTTC
CDR3aa: CSARVLGTQRGQYF

d_gene: .
j_gene: TRBJ1-6
abundance: many
v_gene: TRBV6-6
CDR3nt: TGTGCCAGCAGTTACGCTCCGGGACCTTCGAGCTCCTATAATTCACCCCTCCACTTT
CDR3aa: CASSYAPGPSSSYNSPLHF

d_gene: TRBD1
j_gene: TRBJ2-7
abundance: many
v_gene: TRBV10-2
CDR3nt: TGCGCCAGTTCGACAGGGCCGCACGAGCAGTACTTC
CDR3aa: CASSTGPHEQYF